The 30 T cell receptor beta chains below all came from one sample that was sequenced in a study of blood T cell repertoires in COVID-19. The assay was immunoSEQ multiplex PCR, and TCRdb's table has in-frame clones only and misses some. Of about 280,000 clones listed, about 86% are singletons. Source material: peripheral blood. These receptors came from a young woman who had recovered from COVID-19.

The V and J genes are TRBV7-2 and TRBJ2-5; TRBD1 agrees at 12 bases. CDR3 size: 16 residues. Trimming at V came to 5 bases and at J to 5 bases, leaving 9 bases not matched to a gene. Germline V gene lookup returns CDR1 SGHTA and CDR2 FQGNSA. The CDR3: CASSRSGQGARETQYF. CDR3 DNA: TGTGCCAGCAGCCGTTCGGGACAGGGGGCGCGGGAGACCCAGTACTTC.

V gene TRBV3-1 (or the pseudogene TRBV3-2) combines with J gene TRBJ2-1; the match to TRBD2 covers 13 bases. The CDR3 loop spans 18 amino acids. The V and J ends lost 6 bases and 5 bases, in that order; junction bases with no gene match: 13. Germline CDR1 is LGHDT and CDR2 is YNNKEL (reference sequence). CDR3 amino acids: CASRHLQLAGGPHNEQFF. The CDR3 nucleotides are TGTGCCAGCAGACATTTACAACTAGCGGGAGGGCCACACAATGAGCAGTTCTTC.

The count of this clone is one. The chain has TRBV6-1 and TRBJ2-7; 10 nucleotides match TRBD1. CDR1 and CDR2 from the germline V gene are MNHNS and SASEGT. The CDR3 has 15 amino acids. V trimming: 3 bases; J trimming: 3 bases; junction bases outside the gene matches: 5. CDR3 DNA sequence: TGTGCCAGCAGTGAGACAGGGGGCGCCATCTACGAGCAGTACTTC. It translates to CASSETGGAIYEQYF.

J is TRBJ1-5 and V is TRBV19; tentatively, D is TRBD1 (5 bases). CDR1 LNHDA and CDR2 SQIVND come from the germline V gene (reference sequence). The V and J ends lost 6 bases and 7 bases respectively, with 13 bases between them. There are 13 residues in the CDR3. CDR3 loop: CASRIGGVQPQHF. CDR3 nucleotide sequence: TGTGCCAGTAGGATTGGGGGGGTCCAGCCCCAGCATTTT.

The chain employs TRBV20-1 and TRBJ2-5, with 7 bases identical to TRBD2. The CDR3 is 15 residues long. The germline V gene has CDR1 DFQATT and CDR2 SNEGSKA (reference sequence). Trimming at V came to 3 bases and at J to 4 bases, leaving 11 bases not matched to a gene. CDR3 DNA sequence: TGCAGTGCTAGTCGCGGGAGTGGTGGAGCAGAGACCCAGTACTTC. This encodes CSASRGSGGAETQYF.

The chain uses TRBV5-6 and TRBJ2-7; tentatively, D is TRBD1 (5 bases). The CDR3 totals 14 residues. Germline CDR1 is SGHDT and CDR2 is YYEEEE. Trimming took 4 bases from V and 3 from J, leaving 14 bases between them. The CDR3 nucleotides are TGTGCCAGCAGCAGGGGTTTGGTGGTCTACGAGCAGTACTTC. Protein: CASSRGLVVYEQYF. The whole variable domain, remainder taken from reference TRBV5-6 and TRBJ2-7, is DAGVTQSPTHLIKTRGQQVTLRCSPKSGHDTVSWYQQALGQGPQFIFQYYEEEERQRGNFPDRFSGHQFPNYSSELNVNALLLGDSALYLCASSRGLVVYEQYFGPGTRLTVT.

The rearrangement uses TRBV4-1 and TRBJ2-5; D unresolved. V gave up 1 base and J gave up 1 base, with 7 bases separating them. Germline V gene sequence: CDR1 MGHRA, CDR2 YSYEKL. CDR3 length: 14 amino acids. Here the CDR3 reads CASSQGAFQETQYF. In nucleotides, the CDR3 is TGCGCCAGCAGCCAAGGGGCGTTCCAAGAGACCCAGTACTTC.

The chain couples TRBV6-5 to TRBJ1-6; TRBD1 aligns across 7 bases. There are 16 residues in the CDR3. Trimming at V came to 0 bases and at J to 8 bases, leaving 7 bases not matched to a gene. The germline CDR1 and CDR2 sequences are MNHEY and SVGAGI. CDR3 protein: CASSYSFQGDDSPLHF. In DNA, the CDR3 is TGTGCCAGCAGTTACTCGTTTCAGGGGGATGATTCACCCCTCCACTTT.

The gene calls are TRBV7-8 and TRBJ1-2; D ambiguous. The CDR3 loop spans 12 amino acids. Germline V gene sequence: CDR1 SGHVS, CDR2 FQNEAQ. Between the trimmed V and J ends, which lost 5 bases and 5 bases, there was a span of 9 bases. The chain's CDR3 is CASSPRGYGYTF. The CDR3 bases are TGTGCCAGCAGCCCCCGGGGTTATGGCTACACCTTC.

The V call is TRBV12-3 or TRBV12-4, the J call TRBJ1-1; 8 bases agree with TRBD1. J lost 6 bases, V lost 7 bases, and 7 bases had no gene match. The CDR3 consists of 13 residues. The DNA for the CDR3 is TGTGCCAGCACTCTATCAGGGGGCCCTGAAGCTTTCTTT. Residues: CASTLSGGPEAFF.

The rearrangement uses TRBV28 and TRBJ2-7; possible D gene TRBD2, 6 bases. CDR1 MDHEN and CDR2 SYDVKM come from the germline V gene. This CDR3 spans 17 amino acids. Between the trimmed V and J ends, which lost 4 bases and 3 bases, there was a span of 22 bases. CDR3 protein: CASSYKIAAGNNYEQYF. As DNA, the CDR3 is TGTGCCAGCAGTTATAAGATCGCGGCGGGAAACAACTACGAGCAGTACTTC.

J is TRBJ1-5 and V is TRBV18, with 8 bases identical to TRBD1. CDR1 and CDR2 (germline): KGHSH, LQKENI. J gave up 6 bases and V 6 bases, and 7 bases lay outside the gene matches. The CDR3 runs 14 residues. CDR3 DNA sequence: TGTGCCAGCTCTCAAGACAGGGGAACTCAGCCCCAGCATTTT. Encoded protein: CASSQDRGTQPQHF. The full variable domain, with the rest looked up from reference TRBV18 and TRBJ1-5, is NAGVMQNPRHLVRRRGQEARLRCSPMKGHSHVYWYRQLPEEGLKFMVYLQKENIIDESGMPKERFSAEFPKEGPSILRIQQVVRGDSAAYFCASSQDRGTQPQHFGDGTRLSIL.

This clone appeared once. The chain couples TRBV5-5 to TRBJ2-5, with D perhaps TRBD1 (6 bases). The CDR3 loop spans 14 amino acids. Germline V gene sequence: CDR1 SGHKS, CDR2 YYEKEE (reference sequence). Trimming left V 0 bases short and J 5 bases short, with 11 bases between. CDR3 nucleotide sequence: TGTGCCAGCAGCTTGGGGGGGCGCGGGGAGACCCAGTACTTC. Its protein is CASSLGGRGETQYF.

This chain uses TRBV24-1 with TRBJ1-2; 8 nucleotides align to TRBD1. Germline CDR1 is KGHDR and CDR2 is SFDVKD. Trimming cost V 3 bases and J 8 bases; bases outside gene matches: 7. The CDR3 is made up of 14 amino acids. The DNA for the CDR3 is TGTGCCACCAGTGATCAGGACAGGGCGGAAGGCTACACCTTC. This gives the protein CATSDQDRAEGYTF.

This clone was observed a single time. CDR3 in amino acids: CASSGRGPAYNEQFF. CDR3 coding DNA: TGTGCCAGCAGTGGGAGGGGACCCGCCTACAATGAGCAGTTCTTC. The rearrangement uses TRBV11-3 and TRBJ2-1, with 7 nucleotides matching TRBD2. The germline V gene encodes CDR1 SGHNT and CDR2 YENEEA. CDR3 length: 15 residues. The ends lost 6 bases at V and 2 bases at J; junction bases unmatched: 7. The variable domain in full, with the rest retrieved from reference TRBV11-3 and TRBJ2-1, is EAGVVQSPRYKIIEKKQPVAFWCNPISGHNTLYWYLQNLGQGPELLIRYENEEAVDDSQLPKDRFSAERLKGVDSTLKIQPAELGDSAVYLCASSGRGPAYNEQFFGPGTRLTVL.

This clone appeared a single time. The J gene is TRBJ2-1, the V gene TRBV5-1; 9 bases are a match to TRBD2. This CDR3 is 13 amino acids long. Trimming cost V 7 bases and J 8 bases; bases outside gene matches: 7. Germline CDR1 SGHRS, CDR2 YFSETQ. The CDR3 nucleotides are TGCGCCAGCTACCAGCGGGAGGCCGATGAGCAGTTCTTC. Protein sequence: CASYQREADEQFF.

This clone occurred a few times. The V call is TRBV28, the J call TRBJ2-7; no definite D call. V was clipped by 6 bases and J by 2 bases, with 14 bases between them. This CDR3 region has 14 residues. Germline CDR1 MDHEN, CDR2 SYDVKM. The CDR3 nucleotides are TGTGCCAGCAGACGCAGTGTGGGCACCTACGAGCAGTACTTC. This gives the protein CASRRSVGTYEQYF.

This clone was recorded once. The rearrangement links TRBV18 to TRBJ2-7; tentative D call: TRBD1 (6 bases). V lost 4 bases, J lost 3 bases, and 13 bases lay in between. Germline-derived CDR1 and CDR2 are KGHSH and LQKENI. CDR3 length equals 14 residues. Here the CDR3 reads CASSRETGIYEQYF. CDR3 bases: TGTGCCAGCTCACGGGAGACAGGTATCTACGAGCAGTACTTC.

The gene calls are TRBV19 and TRBJ1-2; TRBD1 aligns across 7 bases. The CDR3 has 13 residues. V dropped 8 bases and J dropped 3; count of bases not matched to a gene: 6. Germline CDR1 reads LNHDA; CDR2 reads SQIVND (reference sequence). CDR3 nucleotide sequence: TGTGCCAGTGTAAATACAGGGGACTATGGCTACACCTTC. Residues: CASVNTGDYGYTF.

CDR3 bases: TGTGCCACCGCCCGACAAAATTCACCCCTCCACTTT. Protein product: CATARQNSPLHF. The chain joins TRBV7-2 to TRBJ1-6; D ambiguous. V was trimmed by 10 bases and J by 7 bases, leaving 11 bases between them. In germline, CDR1 is SGHTA, CDR2 FQGNSA. The CDR3 runs 12 residues. Based on the CDR3 plus reference TRBV7-2 and TRBJ1-6, the full variable domain is GAGVSQSPSNKVTEKGKDVELRCDPISGHTALYWYRQSLGQGLEFLIYFQGNSAPDKSGLPSDRFSAERTGGSVSTLTIQRTQQEDSAVYLCATARQNSPLHFGNGTRLTVT.

The chain combines TRBV6-5 with TRBJ1-1; D is undetermined. Trimming cost V 7 bases and J 11 bases, with 17 bases left between them. The CDR3 length is 12 residues. CDR1 is MNHEY, CDR2 SVGAGI, per germline. The CDR3 nucleotides read TGTGCCAGCAAAGAGGGTATTCCAAAGGCTTTCTTT. Translated: CASKEGIPKAFF.

This chain uses TRBV7-9 with TRBJ1-1; TRBD1 is a possible D gene (6 bases). Per the germline V gene, CDR1 is SEHNR and CDR2 is FQNEAQ (reference sequence). The CDR3 contains 13 residues. Trimming removed 7 bases from V and 1 base from J, with 10 bases in between. CDR3 DNA sequence: TGTGCCAGCACCTTGGGGGCGAACACTGAAGCTTTCTTT. Protein: CASTLGANTEAFF.

The chain employs TRBV2 and TRBJ1-3, with D tentatively TRBD1 (6 bases). This CDR3 region has 14 residues. CDR1 is SNHLY and CDR2 is FYNNEI in the germline V gene. Trimming shortened V by 11 bases and J by 0 bases, and 14 bases separated the two germline ends. CDR3 DNA: TGTGCCCGACAGGAGCAGGGCTCTGGAAACACCATATATTTT. This encodes CARQEQGSGNTIYF.

The gene calls are TRBV7-3 and TRBJ1-2; D unresolved. Deletions cut 0 bases from V and 6 bases from J, with 17 bases between. Germline V gene sequence: CDR1 SGHTA, CDR2 FQGTGA. The CDR3 covers 16 residues. CDR3 amino acids: CASSLTFGVNHDGYTF. The DNA for the CDR3 is TGTGCCAGCAGCTTAACGTTCGGAGTGAACCATGATGGCTACACCTTC.

The chain combines TRBV5-5 with TRBJ1-2; possible D gene TRBD1, 5 bases. Trimming left V 5 bases short and J 6 bases short, with 11 bases between. CDR1 SGHKS and CDR2 YYEKEE come from the germline V gene (reference sequence). There are 12 residues in the CDR3. CDR3 amino acids: CASSLQVDGYTF. As DNA, the CDR3 is TGTGCCAGCAGTCTACAGGTCGATGGCTACACCTTC.

This clone has at least ten counts. This chain joins TRBV6-5 and TRBJ1-6, with 7 bases lining up with TRBD1. The CDR3 loop spans 13 amino acids. The V and J ends lost 8 bases and 5 bases, in that order; junction bases with no gene match: 3. CDR1 MNHEY and CDR2 SVGAGI come from the germline V gene. The CDR3 coding sequence is TGTGCCAGCGGGACAGTCGATAATTCACCCCTCCACTTT. As protein: CASGTVDNSPLHF.

The rearrangement joins TRBV29-1 to TRBJ1-6, with TRBD1 matching 8 bases. The germline gives CDR1 SQVTM, CDR2 ANQGSEA. J was trimmed by 6 bases and V by 5 bases; bases with no gene match: 3. The CDR3 loop spans 13 amino acids. CDR3 coding DNA: TGCAGCGTTTCTGGACAGGGTAATTCACCCCTCCACTTT. Translating it yields CSVSGQGNSPLHF.

The chain has TRBV27 and TRBJ2-3, with 8 bases lining up with TRBD1. The germline CDR1 and CDR2 sequences are MNHEY and SMNVEV (reference sequence). The CDR3 is made up of 15 amino acids. Trimming at V came to 5 bases and at J to 6 bases, leaving 10 bases not matched to a gene. The CDR3 sequence: CASSPVAGGWDTQYF. CDR3 bases: TGTGCCAGCAGTCCGGTCGCAGGGGGCTGGGATACGCAGTATTTT.

The V and J genes are TRBV20-1 and TRBJ2-1; no clear D gene. Trimming pared 3 bases from V and 0 bases from J, leaving 12 bases between. CDR3 length: 15 residues. Germline assignment: CDR1 DFQATT and CDR2 SNEGSKA (reference sequence). CDR3 residues: CSASSRRSSYNEQFF. The CDR3 DNA reads as TGCAGTGCTAGTTCTAGGCGGAGCTCCTACAATGAGCAGTTCTTC.

V usage is TRBV10-3 and J usage is TRBJ2-1, with TRBD1 matching over 9 bases. The CDR3 has 15 residues. Losses at the gene ends were 6 bases for V and 4 bases for J; bases not matched to a gene: 7. Looked up from germline, CDR1 is ENHRY and CDR2 is SYGVKD. In DNA form, the CDR3 reads TGTGCCATCAGCGTGGACAGGGGCCGATACAATGAGCAGTTCTTC. Its protein product is CAISVDRGRYNEQFF.